The 5 T cell receptor beta chains below all came from one sample that was sequenced in a study of cytomegalovirus exposure and HLA in healthy donors. The study ran its PCR with 60 Vbeta and 13 Jbeta primers. Measured with immunoSEQ multiplex PCR; TCRdb has only the in-frame clones, and not every one. The sample contains roughly 78,000 clones, 65% to 70% of which appear only once. Sequenced material: PBMCs. Receptor source: a man aged 40-49 years in good health and CMV-seropositive.

This clone was counted between two and nine times. The chain links TRBV19 to TRBJ2-5, with a possible D match to TRBD2 (6 bases). The better agreement between TRBJ2-7 and the DNA end casts doubt on the J call. The CDR3 runs to 15 residues. Germline lookup yields CDR1 LNHDA and CDR2 SQIVND (reference sequence). Here the CDR3 reads CASSLRRGSYYEQYF. The CDR3 DNA reads TGTGCCAGTAGTCTTAGGAGGGGATCTTACTACGAGCAGTACTTC.

This rearrangement joins TRBV6-1 to TRBJ2-3, with 7 bases lining up with TRBD2. The germline V gene encodes CDR1 MNHNS and CDR2 SASEGT. With V trimmed by 8 bases and J by 1 base, 3 bases remained unmatched. This CDR3 is built from 13 residues. This CDR3 reads CASERGRTDTQYF. The CDR3 bases are TGTGCCAGCGAGCGGGGTCGCACAGATACGCAGTATTTT.

The chain has TRBV5-1 and TRBJ2-1, with D unresolved. Germline V lookup: CDR1 SGHRS, CDR2 YFSETQ. V lost 0 bases and J lost 9, with 10 bases in between. The CDR3 extends over 13 amino acids. In DNA form, the CDR3 reads TGCGCCAGCAGCTTGGCCATCAGTGGTGAGCAGTTCTTC. Protein sequence: CASSLAISGEQFF.

This chain connects TRBV5-1 to TRBJ2-3; perhaps TRBD1 as D (7 bases). Trimming left V 5 bases short and J 0 bases short, with 16 bases between. Germline V gene sequence: CDR1 SGHRS, CDR2 YFSETQ. This CDR3 has 16 amino acids. The CDR3 region has the DNA TGCGCCAGCAGACGGGGGCCAGGGGGTAGCACAGATACGCAGTATTTT. This encodes CASRRGPGGSTDTQYF.

This clone was seen a single time. V gene TRBV5-4 combines with J gene TRBJ2-1; maybe TRBD2 (5 bases). CDR3 length: 14 amino acids. From germline, CDR1 is SGHNT and CDR2 YYREEE (reference sequence). Trimming cost V 4 bases and J 6 bases, with 14 bases left between them. The CDR3 reads CASSNGLTSNEQFF. The CDR3 DNA sequence: TGTGCCAGCAGCAATGGACTCACTAGCAATGAGCAGTTCTTC.